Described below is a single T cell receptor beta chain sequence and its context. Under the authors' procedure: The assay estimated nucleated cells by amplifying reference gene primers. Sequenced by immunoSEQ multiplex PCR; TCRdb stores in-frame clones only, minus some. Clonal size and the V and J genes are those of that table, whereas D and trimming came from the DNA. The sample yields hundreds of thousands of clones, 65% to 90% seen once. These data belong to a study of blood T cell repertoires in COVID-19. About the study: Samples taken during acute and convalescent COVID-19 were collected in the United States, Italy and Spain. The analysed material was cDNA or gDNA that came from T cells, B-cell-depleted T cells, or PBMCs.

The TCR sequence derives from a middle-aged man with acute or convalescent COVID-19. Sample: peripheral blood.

CDR3 loop: CASSPSRTGANRKLFF. The CDR3, as DNA: TGTGCCAGCAGCCCCTCACGGACAGGAGCGAATAGAAAACTGTTTTTT. The genes are TRBV4-2 and TRBJ1-4; 7 positions agree with TRBD1. With 4 bases clipped from V and 10 bases from J, the junction kept 15 bases outside the gene matches. This CDR3 comprises 16 residues. Per the germline V gene, CDR1 is LGHNA and CDR2 is YNFKEQ.